Described below is a single T cell receptor (beta chain) sequence and its context. The sample comes from a study of cytomegalovirus exposure and HLA in healthy donors. Trimming left V 8 bases short and J 0 bases short, with 16 bases between. Germline V gene lookup returns CDR1 SNHLY and CDR2 FYNNEI. The CDR3 is 15 residues long. Sequencing used immunoSEQ multiplex PCR; TCRdb keeps in-frame clones, though not all of them. The profile shows 250,000 to 300,000 clones, 85% to 90% of them singletons. The receptor was isolated from a woman aged 18-29 years in good health and CMV-seronegative. The chain employs TRBV2 and TRBJ1-1; D uncertain. Sequencing was carried out using PBMCs. The CDR3 coding sequence is TGTGCCAGCTTTGGAGGAGTACTGATGAACACTGAAGCTTTCTTT. Amino acid sequence: CASFGGVLMNTEAFF.